This T cell receptor beta chain was captured in a study of shared clonotypes between healthy human individuals. Sequenced by immunoSEQ multiplex PCR; TCRdb stores in-frame clones only, minus some. The sample holds over a million clones; roughly 97% are singletons and the top ten take approximately 1.1%. V dropped 0 bases and J dropped 8 bases, with 14 bases sitting between them. Germline CDR1 reads SGHRS; CDR2 reads YFSETQ. This CDR3 is built from 15 residues. The receptor was isolated from a man in his thirties or forties in good health. The material sequenced was naive CD4+ T cells sorted from blood. Regarding subset: CD45RA+ positively selected. V is TRBV5-1 and J is TRBJ2-2, with D unclear. The CDR3 DNA reads as TGCGCCAGCAGCTTGGTTGGCAAAAGATCAGGGGAGCTGTTTTTT. The encoded protein is CASSLVGKRSGELFF.